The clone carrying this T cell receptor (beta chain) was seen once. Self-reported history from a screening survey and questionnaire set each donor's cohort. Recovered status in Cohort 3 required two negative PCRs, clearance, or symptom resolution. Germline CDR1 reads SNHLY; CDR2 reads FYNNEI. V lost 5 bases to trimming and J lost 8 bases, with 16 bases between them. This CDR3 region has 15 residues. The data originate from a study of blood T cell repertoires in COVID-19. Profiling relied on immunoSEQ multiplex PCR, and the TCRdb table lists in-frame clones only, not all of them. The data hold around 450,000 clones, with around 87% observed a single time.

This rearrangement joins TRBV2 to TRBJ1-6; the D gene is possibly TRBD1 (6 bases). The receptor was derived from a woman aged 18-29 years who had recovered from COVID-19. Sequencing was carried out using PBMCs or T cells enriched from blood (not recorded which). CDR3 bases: TGTGCCAGCAGTCCCGAAGGGGGGGGGTATTCACCCCTCCACTTT. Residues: CASSPEGGGYSPLHF.